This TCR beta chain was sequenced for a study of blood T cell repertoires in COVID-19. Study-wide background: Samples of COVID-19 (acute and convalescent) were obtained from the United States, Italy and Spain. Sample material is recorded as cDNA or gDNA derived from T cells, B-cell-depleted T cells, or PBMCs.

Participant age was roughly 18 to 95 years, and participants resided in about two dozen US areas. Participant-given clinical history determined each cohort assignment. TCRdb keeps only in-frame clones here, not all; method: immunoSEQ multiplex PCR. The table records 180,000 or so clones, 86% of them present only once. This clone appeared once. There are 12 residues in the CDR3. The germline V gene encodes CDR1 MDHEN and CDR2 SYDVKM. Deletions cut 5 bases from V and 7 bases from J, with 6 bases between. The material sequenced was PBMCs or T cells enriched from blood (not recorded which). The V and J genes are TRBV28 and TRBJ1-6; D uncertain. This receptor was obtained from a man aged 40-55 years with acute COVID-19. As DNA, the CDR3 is TGTGCCAGCAGTACAGTCAATTCACCCCTCCACTTT. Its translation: CASSTVNSPLHF.